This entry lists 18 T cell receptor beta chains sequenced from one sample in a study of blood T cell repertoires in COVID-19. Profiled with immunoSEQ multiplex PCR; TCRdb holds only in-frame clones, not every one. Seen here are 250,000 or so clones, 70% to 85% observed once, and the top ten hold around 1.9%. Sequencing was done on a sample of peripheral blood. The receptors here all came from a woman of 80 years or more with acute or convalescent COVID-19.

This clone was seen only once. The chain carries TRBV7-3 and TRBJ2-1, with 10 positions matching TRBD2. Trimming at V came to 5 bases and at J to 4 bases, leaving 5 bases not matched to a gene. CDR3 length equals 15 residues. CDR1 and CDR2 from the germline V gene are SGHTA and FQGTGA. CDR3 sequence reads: CASSRGLAVYNEQFF. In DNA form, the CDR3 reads TGTGCCAGCAGCCGCGGACTAGCGGTATACAATGAGCAGTTCTTC.

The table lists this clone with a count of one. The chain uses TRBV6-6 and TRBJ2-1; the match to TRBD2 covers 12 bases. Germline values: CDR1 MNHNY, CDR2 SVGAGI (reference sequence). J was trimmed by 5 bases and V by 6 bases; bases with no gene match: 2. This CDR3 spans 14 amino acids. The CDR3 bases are TGTGCCAGCAGCCTAGCGGGGGGGAACAATGAGCAGTTCTTC. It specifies CASSLAGGNNEQFF.

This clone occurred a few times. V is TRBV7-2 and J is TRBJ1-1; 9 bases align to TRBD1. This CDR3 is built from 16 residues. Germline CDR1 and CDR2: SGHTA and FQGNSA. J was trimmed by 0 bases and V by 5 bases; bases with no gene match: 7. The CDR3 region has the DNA TGTGCCAGCAGCGCACAGGGGGCCATCATGAACACTGAAGCTTTCTTT. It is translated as CASSAQGAIMNTEAFF.

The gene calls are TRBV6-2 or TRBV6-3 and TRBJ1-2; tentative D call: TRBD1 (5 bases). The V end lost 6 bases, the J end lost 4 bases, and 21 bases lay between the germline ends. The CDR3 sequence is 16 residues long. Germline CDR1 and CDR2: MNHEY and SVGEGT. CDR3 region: CASSSSGTGGRYGYTF. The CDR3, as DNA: TGTGCCAGCAGCTCCTCGGGGACGGGGGGACGCTATGGCTACACCTTC.

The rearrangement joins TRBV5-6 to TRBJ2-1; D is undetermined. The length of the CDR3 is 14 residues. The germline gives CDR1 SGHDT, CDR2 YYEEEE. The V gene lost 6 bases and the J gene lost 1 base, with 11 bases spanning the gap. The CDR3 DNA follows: TGTGCCAGCAAATTAGCCTTATCCTACAATGAGCAGTTCTTC. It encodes CASKLALSYNEQFF.

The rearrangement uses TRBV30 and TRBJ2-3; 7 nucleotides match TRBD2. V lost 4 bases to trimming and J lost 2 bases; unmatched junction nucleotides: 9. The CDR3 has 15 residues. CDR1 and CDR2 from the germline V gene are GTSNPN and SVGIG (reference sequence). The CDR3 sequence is CAWTSLSGFTDTQYF. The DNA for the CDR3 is TGTGCCTGGACATCCCTTAGCGGGTTCACAGATACGCAGTATTTT.

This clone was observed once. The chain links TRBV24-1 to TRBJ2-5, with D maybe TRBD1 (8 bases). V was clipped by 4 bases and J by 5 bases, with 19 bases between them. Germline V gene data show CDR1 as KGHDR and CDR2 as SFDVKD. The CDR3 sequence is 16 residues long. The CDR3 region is CATSDITGGVWETQYF. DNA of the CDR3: TGTGCCACCAGTGACATCACAGGGGGGGTCTGGGAGACCCAGTACTTC.

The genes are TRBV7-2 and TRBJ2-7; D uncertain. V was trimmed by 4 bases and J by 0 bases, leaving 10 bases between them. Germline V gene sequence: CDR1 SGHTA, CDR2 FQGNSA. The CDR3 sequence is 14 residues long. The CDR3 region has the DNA TGTGCCAGCAGCTCCTCACTGAGCTCCTACGAGCAGTACTTC. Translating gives CASSSSLSSYEQYF.

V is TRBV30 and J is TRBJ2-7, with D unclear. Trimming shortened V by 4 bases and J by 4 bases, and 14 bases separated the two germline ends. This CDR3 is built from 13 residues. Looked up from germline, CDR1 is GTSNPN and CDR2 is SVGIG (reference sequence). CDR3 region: CAWTWAGRYEQYF. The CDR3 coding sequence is TGTGCCTGGACATGGGCAGGAAGGTACGAGCAGTACTTC.

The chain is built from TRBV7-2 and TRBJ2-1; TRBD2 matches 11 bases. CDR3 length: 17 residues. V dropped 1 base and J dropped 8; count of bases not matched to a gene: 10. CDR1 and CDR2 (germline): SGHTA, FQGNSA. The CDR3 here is CASSLEKLAGALHEQFF. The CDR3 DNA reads TGTGCCAGCAGCTTAGAAAAACTAGCGGGAGCTTTACATGAGCAGTTCTTC.

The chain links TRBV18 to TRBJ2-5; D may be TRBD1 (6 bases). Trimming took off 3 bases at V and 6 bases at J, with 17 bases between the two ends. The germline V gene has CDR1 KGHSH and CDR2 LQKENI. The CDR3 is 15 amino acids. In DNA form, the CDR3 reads TGTGCCAGCTCACCTACCTCTCAGGGGCCGAAGACCCAGTACTTC. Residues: CASSPTSQGPKTQYF.

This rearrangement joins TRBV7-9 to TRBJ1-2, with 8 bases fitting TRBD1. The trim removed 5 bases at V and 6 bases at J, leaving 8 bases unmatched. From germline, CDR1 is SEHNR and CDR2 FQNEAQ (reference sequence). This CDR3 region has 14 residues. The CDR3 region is CASSVQGAINGYTF. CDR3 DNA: TGTGCCAGCAGCGTCCAGGGGGCGATAAATGGCTACACCTTC.

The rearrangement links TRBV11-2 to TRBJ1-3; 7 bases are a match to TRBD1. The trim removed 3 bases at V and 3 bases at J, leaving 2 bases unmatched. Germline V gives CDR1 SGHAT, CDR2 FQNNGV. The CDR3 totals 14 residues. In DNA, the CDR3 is TGTGCCAGCAGCTTTAGACAGGGTGGAAACACCATATATTTT. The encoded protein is CASSFRQGGNTIYF.

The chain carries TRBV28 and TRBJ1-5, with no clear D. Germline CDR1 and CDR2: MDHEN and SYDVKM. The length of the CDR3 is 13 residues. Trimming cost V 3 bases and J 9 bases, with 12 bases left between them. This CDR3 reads CASSLGRFMPQHF. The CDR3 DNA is TGTGCCAGCAGTTTGGGCAGGTTCATGCCCCAGCATTTT. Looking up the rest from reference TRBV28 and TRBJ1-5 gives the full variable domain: DVKVTQSSRYLVKRTGEKVFLECVQDMDHENMFWYRQDPGLGLRLIYFSYDVKMKEKGDIPEGYSVSREKKERFSLILESASTNQTSMYLCASSLGRFMPQHFGDGTRLSIL.

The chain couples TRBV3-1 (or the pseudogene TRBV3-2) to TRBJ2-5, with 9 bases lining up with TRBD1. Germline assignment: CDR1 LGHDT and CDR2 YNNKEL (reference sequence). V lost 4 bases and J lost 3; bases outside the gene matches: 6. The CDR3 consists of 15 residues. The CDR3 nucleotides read TGTGCCAGCAGCCGACCGGGACAGGGAAAAGAGACCCAGTACTTC. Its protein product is CASSRPGQGKETQYF.

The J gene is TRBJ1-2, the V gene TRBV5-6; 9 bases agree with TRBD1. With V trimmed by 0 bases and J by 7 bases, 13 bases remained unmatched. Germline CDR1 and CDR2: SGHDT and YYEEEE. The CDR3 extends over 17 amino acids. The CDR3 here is CASSLAGDRVGHTGYTF. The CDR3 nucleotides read TGTGCCAGCAGCTTGGCCGGGGACAGGGTCGGGCATACTGGCTACACCTTC.

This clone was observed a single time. As DNA, the CDR3 is TGTGCCAGCTCACCCCTCCAGGGGTGGCCCGCGGGTGAAGAGACCCAGTACTTC. It codes for CASSPLQGWPAGEETQYF. V and J are TRBV18 and TRBJ2-5, with TRBD1 as a possible D gene (6 bases). V gave up 3 bases and J gave up 3 bases, with 23 bases separating them. There are 18 residues in the CDR3. The germline gives CDR1 KGHSH, CDR2 LQKENI.

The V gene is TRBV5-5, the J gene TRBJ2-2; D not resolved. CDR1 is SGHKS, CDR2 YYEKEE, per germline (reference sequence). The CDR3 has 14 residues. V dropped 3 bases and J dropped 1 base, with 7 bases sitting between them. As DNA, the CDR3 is TGTGCCAGCAGCTCCTACTTGAACACCGGGGAGCTGTTTTTT. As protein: CASSSYLNTGELFF.